This T cell receptor beta chain was profiled in a study of T cell responses to AZD1222 COVID-19 vaccine. Notes on the study in general: In a largely white British group with more females than males, clonal diversity was possibly underestimated. Vaccination with two AZD1222 doses was followed by a rise in Spike-specific TCR breadth and depth.

J gave up 4 bases and V 6 bases, and 5 bases lay outside the gene matches. The CDR3 has 13 residues. In germline, CDR1 is SGHDN, CDR2 FVKESK. The data were produced by immunoSEQ multiplex PCR, yet TCRdb's version contains in-frame clones alone and is incomplete. The sample lists over 110,000 clones, 80% to 95% occurring once. A note on this clone: Antigen: not known.

This TCR was sampled from an adult in good health. The chain recombines TRBV14 with TRBJ1-2; 7 bases agree with TRBD1. Sequenced material: peripheral blood, taken on day 0 of AZD1222 vaccination. Here the CDR3 reads CASSVSGGYGYTF. In DNA form, the CDR3 reads TGTGCCAGCAGTGTTTCAGGGGGCTATGGCTACACCTTC. Complete variable domain (other parts from reference TRBV14 and TRBJ1-2): EAGVTQFPSHSVIEKGQTVTLRCDPISGHDNLYWYRRVMGKEIKFLLHFVKESKQDESGMPNNRFLAERTGGTYSTLKVQPAELEDSGVYFCASSVSGGYGYTFGSGTRLTVV.